This T cell receptor beta chain was sequenced in a study of blood T cell repertoires in COVID-19. V shed 7 bases and J shed 8 bases, with 21 bases lying between them. Germline V gene sequence: CDR1 MNHEY, CDR2 SVGAGI. There are 15 residues in the CDR3. This table comes from immunoSEQ multiplex PCR, and its TCRdb copy is limited to in-frame clones, with some not included. The sample records some 130,000 clones, approximately 74% being singletons. The sequence derives from a woman between 70 and 85 years old with acute or convalescent COVID-19. The sample was peripheral blood. The chain has TRBV6-5 and TRBJ2-1, with D possibly matching TRBD1 (6 bases). The CDR3 sequence is CASTLALSGGHEQFF. The CDR3 DNA reads as TGTGCCAGCACCCTTGCCCTTTCTGGGGGCCATGAGCAGTTCTTC.